What follows is one T cell receptor beta chain and its context. This specimen comes from a study of T cell changes during pregnancy in multiple sclerosis. This CDR3 has 15 residues. Germline V lookup: CDR1 LNHDA, CDR2 SQIVND (reference sequence). The assay was immunoSEQ multiplex PCR, and TCRdb's table has in-frame clones only and misses some. The sample consists of around 60,000 clones, under 95% of them appearing once. The chain carries TRBV19 and TRBJ2-5, with 9 positions matching TRBD1. The better agreement between TRBJ2-7 and the DNA end casts doubt on the J call. The specimen was CD4+ T cells from peripheral blood mononuclear cells, collected after pregnancy. The receptor was derived from a female donor in good health, enrolled as a control in a pregnancy study. The CDR3 nucleotides are TGTGCCAGTAGTCCTACAGGGGGCCCCCTTAGCGAGCAGTACTTC. Translating it yields CASSPTGGPLSEQYF.